This section outlines one T cell receptor beta chain sequence together with its context. V was shortened by 2 bases and J by 1 base, with 11 bases between the two germline ends. The CDR3 is 15 amino acids. CDR1 is SEHNR, CDR2 FQNEAQ, per germline (reference sequence). The record originates from a study of T cell changes during pregnancy in multiple sclerosis. The repertoire was sequenced with immunoSEQ multiplex PCR; TCRdb's copy has only in-frame clones and lacks some. The sample lists under 95,000 clones; approximately 95% were seen once. V usage is TRBV7-9 and J usage is TRBJ2-5; tentative D call: TRBD1 (5 bases). Specimen: peripheral blood, collected in the second trimester of pregnancy. This clonotype was sampled from a female donor in good health, enrolled as a control in a pregnancy study. Here the CDR3 reads CASSLLQGIQETQYF. CDR3 DNA sequence: TGTGCCAGCAGCTTACTCCAGGGAATCCAAGAGACCCAGTACTTC.